This T cell receptor (beta chain) emerged from a study of glioma-infiltrating T cells. In this sample, this clonotype turned up many times. Amplification of TCR alpha and beta CDR3 regions from RNA used iRepertoire nested multiplex PCR. Each CDR3 protein gets one entry after TCRdb re-called the multiplex PCR reads with MiXCR. This table holds about 93,000 distinct CDR3 sequences, about 40% found once. CDR3 length: 18 amino acids. Germline trimming cut 5 bases from V and 4 bases from J; bases unmatched to any gene: 14. Per the germline V gene, CDR1 is LNHDA and CDR2 is SQIVND (reference sequence). The sequenced sample consisted of glioma tissue, nonneoplastic brain tissue, or PBMCs (not recorded which). The TCR sequence derives from a human donor with low-grade glioma or glioblastoma, undergoing nonglioma brain surgery, or in good health (not recorded which). This chain joins TRBV19 and TRBJ1-5; 10 bases align to TRBD1. This chain's CDR3 is CASSRTDRGLSRNQPQHF. Here the CDR3 DNA reads TGTGCCAGTAGTCGGACCGACAGGGGGCTTAGCAGAAATCAGCCCCAGCATTTT.